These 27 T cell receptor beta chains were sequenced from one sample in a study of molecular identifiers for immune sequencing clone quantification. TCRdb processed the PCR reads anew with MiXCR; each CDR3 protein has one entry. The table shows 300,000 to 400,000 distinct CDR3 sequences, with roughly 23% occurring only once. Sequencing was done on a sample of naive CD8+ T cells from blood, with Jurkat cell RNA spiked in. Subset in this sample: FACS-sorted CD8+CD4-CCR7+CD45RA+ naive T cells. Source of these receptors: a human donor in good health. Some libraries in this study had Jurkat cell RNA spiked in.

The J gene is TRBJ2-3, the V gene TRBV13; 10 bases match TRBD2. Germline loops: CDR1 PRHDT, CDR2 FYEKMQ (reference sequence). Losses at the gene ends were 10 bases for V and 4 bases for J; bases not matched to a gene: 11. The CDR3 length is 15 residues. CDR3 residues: CAIILALAGADTQYF. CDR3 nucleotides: TGTGCCATCATCTTAGCCCTAGCGGGAGCAGATACGCAGTATTTT.

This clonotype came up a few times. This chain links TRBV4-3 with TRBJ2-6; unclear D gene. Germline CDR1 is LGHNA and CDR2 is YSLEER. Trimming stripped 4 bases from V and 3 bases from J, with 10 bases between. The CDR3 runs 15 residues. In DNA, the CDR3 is TGCGCCAGCAGCCCGGCACATTATGGGGCCAACGTCCTGACTTTC. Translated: CASSPAHYGANVLTF.

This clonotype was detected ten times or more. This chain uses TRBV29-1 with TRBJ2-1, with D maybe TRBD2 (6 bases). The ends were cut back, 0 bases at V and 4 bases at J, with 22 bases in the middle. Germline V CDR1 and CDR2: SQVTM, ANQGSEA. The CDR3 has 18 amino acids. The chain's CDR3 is CSVEDEELTGDGYNEQFF. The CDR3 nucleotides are TGCAGCGTTGAAGATGAGGAACTAACGGGGGACGGGTACAATGAGCAGTTCTTC.

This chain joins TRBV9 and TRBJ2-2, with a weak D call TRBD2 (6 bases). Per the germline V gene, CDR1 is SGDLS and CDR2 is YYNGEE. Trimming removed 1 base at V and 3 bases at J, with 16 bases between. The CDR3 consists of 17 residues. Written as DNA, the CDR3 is TGTGCCAGCAGCGTACCCATCGAGGAGCGGGACACCGGGGAGCTGTTTTTT. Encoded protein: CASSVPIEERDTGELFF.

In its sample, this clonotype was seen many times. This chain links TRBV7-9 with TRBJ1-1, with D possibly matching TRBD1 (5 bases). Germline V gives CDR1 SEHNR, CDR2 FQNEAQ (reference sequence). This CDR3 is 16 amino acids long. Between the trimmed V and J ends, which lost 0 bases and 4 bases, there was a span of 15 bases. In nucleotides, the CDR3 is TGTGCCAGCAGCTTAGCGGGAAGGGGTATGGTCACTGAAGCTTTCTTT. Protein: CASSLAGRGMVTEAFF.

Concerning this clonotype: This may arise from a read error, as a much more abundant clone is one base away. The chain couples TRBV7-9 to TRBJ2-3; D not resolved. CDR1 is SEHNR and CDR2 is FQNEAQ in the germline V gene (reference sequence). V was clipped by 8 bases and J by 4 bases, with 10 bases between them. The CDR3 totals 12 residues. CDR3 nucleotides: TGTGCCAGCGACCGAAACGCAGATACGCAGTATTTT. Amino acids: CASDRNADTQYF.

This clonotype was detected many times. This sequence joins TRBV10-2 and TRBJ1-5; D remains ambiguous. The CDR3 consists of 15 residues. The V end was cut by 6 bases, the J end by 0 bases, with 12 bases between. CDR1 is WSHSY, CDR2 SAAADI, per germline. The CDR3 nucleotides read TGCGCCAGCAGGGAGGGTGTTGATAGCAATCAGCCCCAGCATTTT. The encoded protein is CASREGVDSNQPQHF.

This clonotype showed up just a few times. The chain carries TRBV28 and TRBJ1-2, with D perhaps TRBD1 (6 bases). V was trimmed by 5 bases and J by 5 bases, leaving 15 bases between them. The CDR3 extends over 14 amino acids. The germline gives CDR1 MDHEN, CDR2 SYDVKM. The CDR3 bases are TGTGCCAGCAGTGTCCGGGGGCTCGAGTATGGCTACACCTTC. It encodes CASSVRGLEYGYTF.

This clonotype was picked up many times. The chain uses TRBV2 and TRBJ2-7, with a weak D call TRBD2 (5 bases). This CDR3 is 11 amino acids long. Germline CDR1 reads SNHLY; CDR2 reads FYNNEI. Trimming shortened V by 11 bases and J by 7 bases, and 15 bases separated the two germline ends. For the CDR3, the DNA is TGTGCCTTCGCGCGGGCATCGGAGCAGTACTTC. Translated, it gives CAFARASEQYF.

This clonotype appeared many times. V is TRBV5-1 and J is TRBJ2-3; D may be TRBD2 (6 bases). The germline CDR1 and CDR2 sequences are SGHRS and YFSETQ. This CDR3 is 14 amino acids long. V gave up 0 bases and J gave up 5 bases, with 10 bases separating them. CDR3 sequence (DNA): TGCGCCAGCAGCTTGGTCGGGGGAGTAGATACGCAGTATTTT. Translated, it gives CASSLVGGVDTQYF.

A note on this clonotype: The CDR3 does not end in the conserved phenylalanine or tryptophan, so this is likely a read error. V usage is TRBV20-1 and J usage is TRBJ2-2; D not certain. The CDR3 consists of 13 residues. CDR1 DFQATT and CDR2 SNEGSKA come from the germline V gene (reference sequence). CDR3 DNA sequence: TGCAGTGCAGGTGACGCGAACAACGGGGAGCTGTTTTCT. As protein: CSAGDANNGELFS.

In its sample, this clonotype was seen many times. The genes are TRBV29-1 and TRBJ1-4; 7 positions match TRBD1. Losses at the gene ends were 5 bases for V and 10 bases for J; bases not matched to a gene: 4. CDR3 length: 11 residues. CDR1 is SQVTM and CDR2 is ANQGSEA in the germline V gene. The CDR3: CSVNRGGKLFF. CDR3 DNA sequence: TGCAGCGTTAACAGGGGAGGAAAACTGTTTTTT. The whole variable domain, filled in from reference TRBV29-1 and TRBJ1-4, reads SAVISQKPSRDICQRGTSLTIQCQVDSQVTMMFWYRQQPGQSLTLIATANQGSEATYESGFVIDKFPISRPNLTFSTLTVSNMSPEDSSIYLCSVNRGGKLFFGSGTQLSVL.

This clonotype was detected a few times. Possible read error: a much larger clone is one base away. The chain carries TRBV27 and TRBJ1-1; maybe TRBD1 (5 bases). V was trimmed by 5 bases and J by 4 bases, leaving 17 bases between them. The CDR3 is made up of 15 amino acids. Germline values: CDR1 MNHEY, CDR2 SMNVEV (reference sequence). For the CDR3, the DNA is TGTGCCAGCAGTATCACAGAGGGGTTGGGCACTGAAGCTTTCTTT. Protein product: CASSITEGLGTEAFF.

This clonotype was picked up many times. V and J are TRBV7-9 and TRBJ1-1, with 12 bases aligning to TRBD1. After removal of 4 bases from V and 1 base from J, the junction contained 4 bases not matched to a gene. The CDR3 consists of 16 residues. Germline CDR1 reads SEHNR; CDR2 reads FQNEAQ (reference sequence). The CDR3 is CASSSGDRGQNTEAFF. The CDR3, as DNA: TGTGCCAGCAGCTCCGGGGACAGGGGGCAGAACACTGAAGCTTTCTTT.

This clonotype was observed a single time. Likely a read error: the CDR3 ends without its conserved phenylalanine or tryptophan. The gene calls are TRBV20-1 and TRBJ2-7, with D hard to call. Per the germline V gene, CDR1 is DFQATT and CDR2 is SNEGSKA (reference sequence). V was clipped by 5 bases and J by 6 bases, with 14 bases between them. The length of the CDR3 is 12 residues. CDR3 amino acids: CSALFKPLEQYL. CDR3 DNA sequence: TGCAGTGCTTTGTTCAAGCCCCTCGAGCAGTACCTC.

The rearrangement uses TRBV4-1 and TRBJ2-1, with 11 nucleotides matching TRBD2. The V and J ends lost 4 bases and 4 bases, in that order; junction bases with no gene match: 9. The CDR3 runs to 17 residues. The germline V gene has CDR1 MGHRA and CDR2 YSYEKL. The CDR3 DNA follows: TGCGCCAGCAGCCCCAGTCCGGGACTAGCGGAATACAATGAGCAGTTCTTC. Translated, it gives CASSPSPGLAEYNEQFF.

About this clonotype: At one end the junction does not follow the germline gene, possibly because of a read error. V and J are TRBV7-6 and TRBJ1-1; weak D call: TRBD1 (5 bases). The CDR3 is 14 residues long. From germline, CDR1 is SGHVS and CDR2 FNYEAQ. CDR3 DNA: TGTGCCAGCAGCTTAGCTGGGGGAAACACTGAAGCTTCCTTT. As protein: CASSLAGGNTEASF.

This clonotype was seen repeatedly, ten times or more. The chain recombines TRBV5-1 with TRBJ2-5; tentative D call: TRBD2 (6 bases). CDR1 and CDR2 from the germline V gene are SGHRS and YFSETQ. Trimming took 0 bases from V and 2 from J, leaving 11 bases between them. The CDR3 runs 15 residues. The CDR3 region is CASSLVWRGQETQYF. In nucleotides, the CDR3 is TGCGCCAGCAGCTTGGTTTGGCGGGGTCAAGAGACCCAGTACTTC.

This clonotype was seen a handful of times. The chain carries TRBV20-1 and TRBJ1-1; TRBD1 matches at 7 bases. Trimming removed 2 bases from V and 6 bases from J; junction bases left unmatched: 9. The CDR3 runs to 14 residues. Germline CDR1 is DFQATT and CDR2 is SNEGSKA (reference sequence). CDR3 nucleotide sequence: TGCAGTGCTAGAAACAGGGGACTGAGGGCTGAAGCTTTCTTT. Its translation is CSARNRGLRAEAFF.

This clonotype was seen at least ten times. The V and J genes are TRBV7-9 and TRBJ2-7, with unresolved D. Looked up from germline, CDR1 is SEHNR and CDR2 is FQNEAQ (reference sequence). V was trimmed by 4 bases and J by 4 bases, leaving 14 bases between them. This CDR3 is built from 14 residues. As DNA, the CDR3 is TGTGCCAGCAGCTCCCGCAAGGGTGGGTACGAGCAGTACTTC. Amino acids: CASSSRKGGYEQYF.

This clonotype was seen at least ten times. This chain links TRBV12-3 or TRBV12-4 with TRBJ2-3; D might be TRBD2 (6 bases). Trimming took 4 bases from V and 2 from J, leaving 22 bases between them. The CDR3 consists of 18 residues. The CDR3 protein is CASSSIPGLAQFTDTQYF. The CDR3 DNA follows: TGTGCCAGCAGTTCAATACCGGGACTTGCTCAATTCACAGATACGCAGTATTTT.

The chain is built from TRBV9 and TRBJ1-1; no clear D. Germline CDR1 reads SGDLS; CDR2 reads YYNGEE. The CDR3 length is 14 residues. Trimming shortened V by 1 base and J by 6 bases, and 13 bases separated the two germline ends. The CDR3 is CASSVTSEGAEAFF. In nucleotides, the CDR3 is TGTGCCAGCAGCGTAACATCAGAGGGCGCTGAAGCTTTCTTT.

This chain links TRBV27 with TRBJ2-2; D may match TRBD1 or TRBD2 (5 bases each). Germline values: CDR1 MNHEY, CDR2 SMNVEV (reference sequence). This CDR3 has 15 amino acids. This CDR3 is CATFTRGANTGELFF. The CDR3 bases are TGTGCGACCTTTACGAGAGGGGCGAACACCGGGGAGCTGTTTTTT.

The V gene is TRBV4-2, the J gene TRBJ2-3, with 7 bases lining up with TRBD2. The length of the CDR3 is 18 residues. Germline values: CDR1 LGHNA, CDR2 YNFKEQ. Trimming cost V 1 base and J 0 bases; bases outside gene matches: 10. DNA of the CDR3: TGTGCCAGCAGCCAAGGAACCCTAGCGGATATTAGCACAGATACGCAGTATTTT. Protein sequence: CASSQGTLADISTDTQYF.

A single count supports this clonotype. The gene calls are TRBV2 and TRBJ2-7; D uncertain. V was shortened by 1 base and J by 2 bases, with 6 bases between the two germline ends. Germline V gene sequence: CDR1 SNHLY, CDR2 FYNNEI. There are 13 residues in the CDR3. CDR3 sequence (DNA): TGTGCCAGCAGTGAAGAGACGGCCTACGAGCAGTACTTC. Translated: CASSEETAYEQYF. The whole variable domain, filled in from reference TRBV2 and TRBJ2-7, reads EPEVTQTPSHQVTQMGQEVILRCVPISNHLYFYWYRQILGQKVEFLVSFYNNEISEKSEIFDDQFSVERPDGSNFTLKIRSTKLEDSAMYFCASSEETAYEQYFGPGTRLTVT.

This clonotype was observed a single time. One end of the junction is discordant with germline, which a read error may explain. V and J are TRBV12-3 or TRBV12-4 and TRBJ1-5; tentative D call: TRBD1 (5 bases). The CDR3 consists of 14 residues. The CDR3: CARIRGDLNPPPHF. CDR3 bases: TGTGCCCGCATTCGCGGGGACCTCAATCCGCCCCCGCATTTT.

The CDR3 DNA follows: TGTGCCAGCAGCCGTAGGACTAGCGGGAGGCCAGATACGCAGTATTTT. This translates into CASSRRTSGRPDTQYF. The gene calls are TRBV28 and TRBJ2-3, with 14 bases fitting TRBD2. The CDR3 is 16 residues long. From germline, CDR1 is MDHEN and CDR2 SYDVKM. V shed 6 bases and J 4 bases; nucleotides not matched to a gene: 6.